The text below deals with one T cell receptor beta chain. TCRdb independently ran MiXCR on the reads; one entry per CDR3 protein. The table records hundreds of thousands of distinct CDR3 sequences, 11% of them present only once. CDR1 is ENHRY and CDR2 is SYGVKD in the germline V gene. With 0 bases removed from V and 3 bases from J, the gap between germline ends came to 5 bases. CDR3 length equals 13 residues. The data stem from a study of T cell repertoires in cytomegalovirus infection. This TCR derives from a human donor in good health (CMV status not recorded). Some clones in this sample may be carry-over from other donors' samples. V usage is TRBV10-3 and J usage is TRBJ1-2; D uncertain. Source material: PBMCs. The CDR3 protein is CAISESTDYGYTF. Written as DNA, the CDR3 is TGTGCCATCAGTGAGTCTACAGACTATGGCTACACCTTC.